These 29 T cell receptor beta chains were all obtained from the same sample, sequenced in a study of cytomegalovirus exposure and HLA in healthy donors. Use of 60 Vbeta and 13 Jbeta primers characterized the PCR. Assay used: immunoSEQ multiplex PCR; TCRdb lists only in-frame clones, some missing. Seen here are 110,000 to 150,000 clones, around four fifths observed once, and the top ten hold 2% to 2.5%. Material for sequencing was PBMCs. These receptors were collected from a man aged 25 to 40 in good health and CMV-seronegative.

The V and J genes are TRBV19 and TRBJ1-2, with no clear D. Germline lookup yields CDR1 LNHDA and CDR2 SQIVND (reference sequence). The V end was cut by 5 bases, the J end by 6 bases, with 13 bases between. The CDR3 has 13 amino acids. The CDR3 sequence is CASSGGLLDGYTF. The CDR3 DNA reads TGTGCCAGTAGTGGAGGCCTTTTAGATGGCTACACCTTC.

The chain couples TRBV5-1 to TRBJ2-1; possibly TRBD2 for D (5 bases). This CDR3 is built from 13 residues. The V end lost 4 bases, the J end lost 8 bases, and 13 bases lay between the germline ends. The germline gives CDR1 SGHRS, CDR2 YFSETQ. The CDR3 sequence is CASSPRSSYEQFF. The CDR3 coding sequence is TGCGCCAGCAGCCCGAGGTCTAGCTATGAGCAGTTCTTC.

V usage is TRBV7-9 and J usage is TRBJ2-5; tentative D call: TRBD2 (5 bases). The germline CDR1 and CDR2 sequences are SEHNR and FQNEAQ (reference sequence). V lost 5 bases and J 1 base, leaving 17 bases between the germline ends. This CDR3 is built from 16 residues. CDR3 DNA: TGTGCCAGCAGCGTAAAAGTCGGGGTTACCCAAGAGACCCAGTACTTC. It is translated as CASSVKVGVTQETQYF.

This chain links TRBV29-1 with TRBJ1-5, with 9 nucleotides matching TRBD1. V dropped 6 bases and J dropped 5; count of bases not matched to a gene: 11. The CDR3 is made up of 15 amino acids. Germline CDR1 reads SQVTM; CDR2 reads ANQGSEA. The CDR3 region is CSVREGGQGHQPQHF. DNA for the CDR3: TGCAGCGTCCGGGAGGGGGGACAGGGACATCAGCCCCAGCATTTT. Complete variable domain (other parts from reference TRBV29-1 and TRBJ1-5): SAVISQKPSRDICQRGTSLTIQCQVDSQVTMMFWYRQQPGQSLTLIATANQGSEATYESGFVIDKFPISRPNLTFSTLTVSNMSPEDSSIYLCSVREGGQGHQPQHFGDGTRLSIL.

The chain couples TRBV5-1 to TRBJ2-5, with 10 bases identical to TRBD2. The CDR3 has 16 amino acids. V was pared by 4 bases and J by 2 bases, with 8 bases of the junction left unmatched. The germline V gene encodes CDR1 SGHRS and CDR2 YFSETQ. This CDR3 is CASSLWVAGGQETQYF. The DNA of the CDR3 is TGCGCCAGCAGCCTCTGGGTAGCGGGGGGTCAAGAGACCCAGTACTTC.

As DNA, the CDR3 is TGCGCCAGCAGCCAAGAGGCACAGACAGATACGCAGTATTTT. This translates into CASSQEAQTDTQYF. This rearrangement joins TRBV4-1 to TRBJ2-3; no clear D gene. The V gene lost 0 bases and the J gene lost 3 bases, with 7 bases spanning the gap. The CDR3 length is 14 residues. Germline V lookup: CDR1 MGHRA, CDR2 YSYEKL.

The J gene is TRBJ1-2, the V gene TRBV4-1, with D perhaps matching TRBD1 (6 bases). This CDR3 has 17 residues. V lost 0 bases and J 8 bases, leaving 22 bases between the germline ends. Germline CDR1 is MGHRA and CDR2 is YSYEKL. CDR3 nucleotides: TGCGCCAGCAGCCAAGAGTGGGGGAACAGGGTCTTTGGGGGCTACACCTTC. It is translated as CASSQEWGNRVFGGYTF.

The chain couples TRBV6-5 to TRBJ1-1; 7 nucleotides agree with TRBD1. This CDR3 has 13 residues. V lost 6 bases to trimming and J lost 4 bases; unmatched junction nucleotides: 5. Germline assignment: CDR1 MNHEY and CDR2 SVGAGI. CDR3 sequence (DNA): TGTGCCAGCAGCCGCAGGGGGATCACTGAAGCTTTCTTT. Amino acids: CASSRRGITEAFF.

This clone was observed once. The V gene is TRBV18, the J gene TRBJ1-4, with 9 positions matching TRBD1. Looked up from germline, CDR1 is KGHSH and CDR2 is LQKENI. Germline trimming cut 10 bases from V and 5 bases from J; bases unmatched to any gene: 5. The CDR3 spans 13 residues. Written as DNA, the CDR3 is TGTGCCACGGACAGGGGTACGAATGAAAAACTGTTTTTT. Protein product: CATDRGTNEKLFF.

The chain combines TRBV6-5 with TRBJ1-2; tentative D call: TRBD1 (6 bases). The CDR3 is 15 amino acids. The V end was cut by 4 bases, the J end by 6 bases, with 18 bases between. Germline lookup yields CDR1 MNHEY and CDR2 SVGAGI. The CDR3 region is CASSSRTDPSHGYTF. In DNA, the CDR3 is TGTGCCAGCAGTTCCCGGACAGATCCTTCCCATGGCTACACCTTC.

This rearrangement joins TRBV28 to TRBJ1-4, with D perhaps TRBD1 (6 bases). Per the germline V gene, CDR1 is MDHEN and CDR2 is SYDVKM. Trimming stripped 4 bases from V and 4 bases from J, with 19 bases between. The CDR3 sequence is 17 residues long. CDR3 loop: CASSSNHGQISNEKLFF. Written as DNA, the CDR3 is TGTGCCAGCAGTTCGAACCATGGACAGATTAGTAATGAAAAACTGTTTTTT.

This chain uses TRBV30 with TRBJ1-1, with D possibly TRBD1 on 6 matching bases. Germline V gene sequence: CDR1 GTSNPN, CDR2 SVGIG (reference sequence). This CDR3 contains 14 residues. Trimming pared 0 bases from V and 5 bases from J, leaving 13 bases between. The CDR3 sequence: CAWSVRGRGTEAFF. CDR3 sequence (DNA): TGTGCCTGGAGTGTTCGGGGGCGGGGGACTGAAGCTTTCTTT.

J is TRBJ1-2 and V is TRBV6-6, with D possibly TRBD1 on 6 matching bases. CDR3 length equals 15 residues. V lost 4 bases and J lost 4, with 16 bases in between. Germline-derived CDR1 and CDR2 are MNHNY and SVGAGI (reference sequence). CDR3 DNA sequence: TGTGCCAGCAGTTGGCTACAGGGTTCCCTCTATGGCTACACCTTC. This encodes CASSWLQGSLYGYTF.

The chain carries TRBV5-1 and TRBJ1-1, with unresolved D. The germline V gene encodes CDR1 SGHRS and CDR2 YFSETQ. Trimming left V 4 bases short and J 0 bases short, with 13 bases between. CDR3 size: 15 residues. CDR3 sequence reads: CASSREVGMNTEAFF. For the CDR3, the DNA is TGCGCCAGCAGCAGGGAGGTGGGCATGAACACTGAAGCTTTCTTT. Supplemented by reference TRBV5-1 and TRBJ1-1, the full variable domain reads KAGVTQTPRYLIKTRGQQVTLSCSPISGHRSVSWYQQTPGQGLQFLFEYFSETQRNKGNFPGRFSGRQFSNSRSEMNVSTLELGDSALYLCASSREVGMNTEAFFGQGTRLTVV.

This chain joins TRBV9 and TRBJ1-2; 9 nucleotides align to TRBD1. V dropped 0 bases and J dropped 3; count of bases not matched to a gene: 12. The CDR3 loop spans 18 amino acids. The germline V gene encodes CDR1 SGDLS and CDR2 YYNGEE. The CDR3 region is CASSVDLFPGQGDYGYTF. The CDR3 coding sequence is TGTGCCAGCAGCGTAGATCTCTTCCCGGGACAGGGAGACTATGGCTACACCTTC.

Only a few counts were recorded for this clone. The chain carries TRBV19 and TRBJ1-2; D remains ambiguous. The V end lost 3 bases, the J end lost 4 bases, and 9 bases lay between the germline ends. The CDR3 runs 13 residues. Germline V gene data show CDR1 as LNHDA and CDR2 as SQIVND (reference sequence). CDR3 sequence reads: CASSIPGTYGYTF. CDR3 DNA sequence: TGTGCCAGTAGTATCCCAGGTACCTATGGCTACACCTTC.

J is TRBJ2-7 and V is TRBV11-2, with 10 bases fitting TRBD2. The trim removed 4 bases at V and 0 bases at J, leaving 6 bases unmatched. Per germline, CDR1 SGHAT and CDR2 FQNNGV. The CDR3 covers 16 residues. CDR3 DNA: TGTGCCAGCAGCTCACCTTGGACTAGCGGCTCCTACGAGCAGTACTTC. It yields the protein CASSSPWTSGSYEQYF.

The sample holds a few counts of this clone. The rearrangement uses TRBV25-1 and TRBJ2-1; D unclear. Trimming removed 5 bases from V and 3 bases from J, with 5 bases in between. This CDR3 spans 12 amino acids. Germline V gives CDR1 MGHDK, CDR2 SYGVNS. Here the CDR3 DNA reads TGTGCCAGCAGTAACAGCTACAATGAGCAGTTCTTC. Protein sequence: CASSNSYNEQFF.

There are a few counts of this clone. This rearrangement joins TRBV2 to TRBJ1-1, with TRBD1 as a possible D gene (6 bases). V shed 6 bases and J shed 0 bases, with 14 bases lying between them. The CDR3 length is 15 residues. Germline V gives CDR1 SNHLY, CDR2 FYNNEI. CDR3 nucleotide sequence: TGTGCCAGCAGCCTCACGCAGGGGCTGAACACTGAAGCTTTCTTT. This codes for CASSLTQGLNTEAFF.

The CDR3, as DNA: TGCGCCAGCAGCTTGGGCAGCGGGAGTTCGTACGAGCAGTACTTC. It specifies CASSLGSGSSYEQYF. The chain links TRBV5-1 to TRBJ2-7; 8 nucleotides align to TRBD2. With 0 bases clipped from V and 4 bases from J, the junction kept 6 bases outside the gene matches. Germline-derived CDR1 and CDR2 are SGHRS and YFSETQ. There are 15 residues in the CDR3.

The CDR3 nucleotides are TGTGCCAGCAGTTCTTTAAATACCTACGAGCAGTACTTC. Translation gives CASSSLNTYEQYF. V usage is TRBV27 and J usage is TRBJ2-7; no clear D. The germline V gene encodes CDR1 MNHEY and CDR2 SMNVEV (reference sequence). The length of the CDR3 is 13 residues. The V and J ends lost 4 bases and 2 bases respectively, with 9 bases between them.

The chain is built from TRBV5-1 and TRBJ2-7; 14 bases fit TRBD2. Germline assignment: CDR1 SGHRS and CDR2 YFSETQ. This CDR3 has 14 amino acids. J lost 7 bases, V lost 4 bases, and 4 bases had no gene match. The CDR3 DNA follows: TGCGCCAGCAGCGTCGGGACTAGCGGGAGTGAGCAGTACTTC. It is translated as CASSVGTSGSEQYF. Full variable domain (remainder filled in from reference TRBV5-1 and TRBJ2-7): KAGVTQTPRYLIKTRGQQVTLSCSPISGHRSVSWYQQTPGQGLQFLFEYFSETQRNKGNFPGRFSGRQFSNSRSEMNVSTLELGDSALYLCASSVGTSGSEQYFGPGTRLTVT.

The genes are TRBV5-1 and TRBJ2-1; 7 bases match TRBD2. There are 17 residues in the CDR3. With 3 bases clipped from V and 1 base from J, the junction kept 10 bases outside the gene matches. Germline CDR1 and CDR2: SGHRS and YFSETQ. The CDR3 sequence is CASSSYPAAGSYNEQFF. The DNA of the CDR3 is TGCGCCAGCAGCTCCTACCCAGCAGCGGGATCCTACAATGAGCAGTTCTTC.

This rearrangement joins TRBV5-6 to TRBJ1-2, with D possibly TRBD1 on 5 matching bases. Trimming cost V 4 bases and J 3 bases, with 16 bases left between them. Per germline, CDR1 SGHDT and CDR2 YYEEEE. The CDR3 totals 15 residues. The CDR3 sequence: CASSPQVGGYYGYTF. The DNA for the CDR3 is TGTGCCAGCAGCCCCCAAGTGGGGGGGTACTATGGCTACACCTTC.

CDR3 amino acids: CASRPGTGNQPQHF. CDR3 coding DNA: TGTGCCAGCAGGCCCGGGACAGGGAATCAGCCCCAGCATTTT. V is TRBV7-2 and J is TRBJ1-5; TRBD1 matches at 9 bases. With V trimmed by 6 bases and J by 4 bases, 4 bases remained unmatched. This CDR3 comprises 14 residues. Germline V CDR1 and CDR2: SGHTA, FQGNSA. The full variable domain, with the rest looked up from reference TRBV7-2 and TRBJ1-5, is GAGVSQSPSNKVTEKGKDVELRCDPISGHTALYWYRQSLGQGLEFLIYFQGNSAPDKSGLPSDRFSAERTGGSVSTLTIQRTQQEDSAVYLCASRPGTGNQPQHFGDGTRLSIL.

The rearrangement uses TRBV28 and TRBJ1-1; D unresolved. Germline lookup yields CDR1 MDHEN and CDR2 SYDVKM. The CDR3 totals 15 residues. Trimming shortened V by 5 bases and J by 6 bases, and 19 bases separated the two germline ends. The CDR3 protein is CASSRDTSSLAEAFF. Written as DNA, the CDR3 is TGTGCCAGCAGTCGTGACACATCGTCCTTGGCTGAAGCTTTCTTT.

V and J are TRBV5-6 and TRBJ1-4; 9 nucleotides match TRBD1. V dropped 2 bases and J dropped 8; count of bases not matched to a gene: 10. The CDR3 has 16 amino acids. Germline V gene data show CDR1 as SGHDT and CDR2 as YYEEEE. The chain's CDR3 is CASSFSGTGYGEKLFF. DNA of the CDR3: TGTGCCAGCAGCTTCTCCGGGACAGGGTATGGGGAAAAACTGTTTTTT.

The CDR3 DNA sequence: TGTGCCAGCAGCTTAACAGGGGCCAAAAACATTCAGTACTTC. Protein product: CASSLTGAKNIQYF. V gene TRBV5-4 combines with J gene TRBJ2-4; TRBD1 is a possible D gene (6 bases). The V gene lost 2 bases and the J gene lost 1 base, with 7 bases spanning the gap. The CDR3 is 14 residues long. Germline loops: CDR1 SGHNT, CDR2 YYREEE (reference sequence).

The chain combines TRBV6-5 with TRBJ1-1; unclear D gene. Deletions cut 0 bases from V and 0 bases from J, with 8 bases between. Germline CDR1 is MNHEY and CDR2 is SVGAGI. The CDR3 runs to 15 residues. In DNA, the CDR3 is TGTGCCAGCAGTTACTCAACAGCCATGAACACTGAAGCTTTCTTT. This translates into CASSYSTAMNTEAFF.